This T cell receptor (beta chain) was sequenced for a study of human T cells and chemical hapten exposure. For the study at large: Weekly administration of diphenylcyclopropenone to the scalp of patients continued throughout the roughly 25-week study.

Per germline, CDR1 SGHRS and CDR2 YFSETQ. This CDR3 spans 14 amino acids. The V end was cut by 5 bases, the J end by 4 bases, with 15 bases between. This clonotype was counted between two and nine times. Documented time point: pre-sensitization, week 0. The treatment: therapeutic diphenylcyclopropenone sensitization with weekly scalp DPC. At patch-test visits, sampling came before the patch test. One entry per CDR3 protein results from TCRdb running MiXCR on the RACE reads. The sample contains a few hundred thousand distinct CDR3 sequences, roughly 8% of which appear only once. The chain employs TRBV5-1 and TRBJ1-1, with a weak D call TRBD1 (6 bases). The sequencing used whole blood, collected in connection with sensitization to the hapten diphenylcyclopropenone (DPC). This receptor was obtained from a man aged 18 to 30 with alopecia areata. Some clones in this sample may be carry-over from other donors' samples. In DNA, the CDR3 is TGCGCCAGCAGTGTCGGTTCCAGGGGCACTGAAGCTTTCTTT. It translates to CASSVGSRGTEAFF. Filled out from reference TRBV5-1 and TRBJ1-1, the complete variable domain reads KAGVTQTPRYLIKTRGQQVTLSCSPISGHRSVSWYQQTPGQGLQFLFEYFSETQRNKGNFPGRFSGRQFSNSRSEMNVSTLELGDSALYLCASSVGSRGTEAFFGQGTRLTVV.